A selection of T cell receptor beta chains follows, all from one sample in a study of T cells after posttransplantation cyclophosphamide. TCRdb's copy holds only in-frame clones and misses some; the assay was immunoSEQ multiplex PCR. The profile shows more than 60,000 clones, just over 90% of them singletons. Sequenced: PBMCs. These receptors were taken from a woman between 25 and 40 years old in good health and a related stem cell transplant donor. CDR3s include the opening cysteine and the closing phenylalanine or tryptophan. D genes are given only for firm matches. Only some rows state a clone size, as once, few, many or a class for expanded clones.

NA | TRBJ2-5 | NA | TRBV7-9 | 13 | TGTGCCAGCAGCTACTCCCGGGGGGAGACCCAGTACTTC | CASSYSRGETQYF
NA | TRBJ2-3 | NA | TRBV18 | 11 | TGTGCCAGCTCACACGGCGATACGCAGTATTTT | CASSHGDTQYF
NA | TRBJ2-7 | TRBD1 | TRBV5-5 | 14 | TGTGCCAGCGAGGGCCTGGCAGGGGGATACGAGCAGTACTTC | CASEGLAGGYEQYF
NA | TRBJ2-7 | NA | TRBV12-5 | 15 | TGTGCTAGTGGTTTGGTACAGACAGTCGCCTACGAGCAGTACTTC | CASGLVQTVAYEQYF
NA | TRBJ2-1 | NA | TRBV11-2 | 12 | TGTGCCAGCAGCTCCGATGGACAGCCCGGGTTCTTC | CASSSDGQPGFF
once | TRBJ1-5 | NA | TRBV5-1 | 16 | TGCGCCAGCAGCTTAGACGGCGTAAATAGCAATCAGCCCCAGCATTTT | CASSLDGVNSNQPQHF
NA | TRBJ2-1 | NA | TRBV4-2 | 17 | TGTGCCAGCAGCCGAGAGTCTAGGGGAGTTAAGTACAATGAGCAGTTCTTC | CASSRESRGVKYNEQFF
NA | TRBJ1-5 | NA | TRBV2 | 13 | TGTGCCAGCAGTCCGGTAGGGGATCAGCCCCAGCATTTT | CASSPVGDQPQHF
NA | TRBJ1-2 | NA | TRBV27 | 13 | TGTGCCAGCAGTTTATTCCGGGGGCAAGGCTACACCTTC | CASSLFRGQGYTF
NA | TRBJ2-6 | NA | TRBV4-3 | 17 | TGCGCCAGCAGCCAAGATTTAAAGAACTCTGGGGCCAACGTCCTGACTTTC | CASSQDLKNSGANVLTF
few | TRBJ1-2 | TRBD1 | TRBV19 | 13 | TGTGCCAGTAGAACGGGACAGAGGGGTGGCTACACCTTC | CASRTGQRGGYTF
NA | TRBJ2-4 | NA | TRBV7-2 | 14 | TGTGCCAGCAATAGGGGACCCTTGGAAAACATTCAGTACTTC | CASNRGPLENIQYF
once | TRBJ2-7 | TRBD1 | TRBV15 | 18 | TGTGCCACCAGCAGTGCTGCGTTCGGGACAGGGGCCCCCTACGAGCAGTACTTC | CATSSAAFGTGAPYEQYF
NA | TRBJ2-3 | NA | TRBV7-2 | 14 | TGTGCCAGCAGCTTAGGGTTGGCCACAGATACGCAGTATTTT | CASSLGLATDTQYF
NA | TRBJ2-1 | NA | TRBV5-4 | 15 | TGTGCCAGCAGCTTGCAAGGGATGGGGGACAATGAGCAGTTCTTC | CASSLQGMGDNEQFF
NA | TRBJ1-2 | NA | TRBV28 | 10 | TGTGCCAGCAGCTTTATTGGCTACACCTTC | CASSFIGYTF
NA | TRBJ1-2 | NA | TRBV19 | 12 | TGTGCCAGTAGTTGGAACTCGAATGGCTACACCTTC | CASSWNSNGYTF
NA | TRBJ1-2 | TRBD1 | TRBV6-5 | 14 | TGTGCCACCGGACGACAGGGTTCGGACTATGGCTACACCTTC | CATGRQGSDYGYTF
NA | TRBJ1-6 | NA | TRBV10-3 | 12 | TGTGCCATCAGTGAGCACAGTTCACCCCTCCACTTT | CAISEHSSPLHF
NA | TRBJ1-1 | NA | TRBV5-1 | 13 | TGCGCCAGCGCAACTACAGGGAACACTGAAGCTTTCTTT | CASATTGNTEAFF
NA | TRBJ2-2 | NA | TRBV4-1 | 16 | TGCGCCAGCAGCCAAGAGGCGGGCGGGTGGACCGGGGAGCTGTTTTTT | CASSQEAGGWTGELFF
once | TRBJ1-1 | NA | TRBV6-5 | 15 | TGTGCCAGCAGTCCGGAACCGGTTGGGGGCACTGAAGCTTTCTTT | CASSPEPVGGTEAFF
NA | TRBJ2-3 | NA | TRBV7-2 | 16 | TGTGCCAGCAGCCCCCCTACTAGTCGGGTCACAGATACGCAGTATTTT | CASSPPTSRVTDTQYF
few | TRBJ1-1 | NA | TRBV5-1 | 13 | TGCGCCAGCAGCTGGGTGGTGAACACTGAAGCTTTCTTT | CASSWVVNTEAFF
NA | TRBJ1-1 | NA | TRBV10-3 | 13 | TGTGCCATCAGAGGCACGGAAGGACCTGAAGCTTTCTTT | CAIRGTEGPEAFF
NA | TRBJ1-2 | NA | TRBV9 | 15 | TGTGCCAGCAGCGTAGACCCGGGGGGAACCTATGGCTACACCTTC | CASSVDPGGTYGYTF
NA | TRBJ1-3 | TRBD1 | TRBV18 | 17 | TGTGCCAGCTCACCTAGGACAGGCAACCTCTCTGGAAACACCATATATTTT | CASSPRTGNLSGNTIYF
NA | TRBJ1-2 | TRBD1 | TRBV5-6 | 14 | TGTGCCAGCAGTAAAGACAGGGTGAACTATGGCTACACCTTC | CASSKDRVNYGYTF